A selection of T cell receptor beta chains follows, all from one sample in a study of blood T cell repertoires in COVID-19. This table comes from immunoSEQ multiplex PCR, and its TCRdb copy is limited to in-frame clones, with some not included. The data contain about 380,000 clones, more than 65% of them seen just once; the ten biggest clones take up 1.1%. The sequencing input was peripheral blood. Receptors were obtained from a human donor with acute or convalescent COVID-19. The donor label of this sample is uncertain. CDR3s include the opening cysteine and the closing phenylalanine or tryptophan. The D gene is left open where the match is weak. Not all rows give a size; the values are once, few, many and, for expanded clones, a class.

v_gene,d_gene,j_gene,abundance,len,CDR3nt,CDR3aa
TRBV25-1,TRBD1,TRBJ1-2,NA,18,TGTGCCAGCAGTGAGGTAAATGAAGGGGAGGCAGGGGGCCATGGCTACACCTTC,CASSEVNEGEAGGHGYTF
TRBV4-1,NA,TRBJ1-1,NA,15,TGCGCCAGCAGCCAAGATCCCAGGGTCCGCGCTGAAGCTTTCTTT,CASSQDPRVRAEAFF
TRBV2,NA,TRBJ1-6,once,15,TGTGCCAGCAAACAATCCGAGGCCCCTTATTCACCCCTCCACTTT,CASKQSEAPYSPLHF
TRBV11-2,TRBD2,TRBJ2-7,NA,16,TGTGCCAGCAGCCCCGTCGGACTAGCGGGCCGGGGGGAGCAGTACTTC,CASSPVGLAGRGEQYF
TRBV2,TRBD2,TRBJ2-2,NA,15,TGTGCCACCGATCAGACTAGCGGGAGGGCCGGGGAGCTGTTTTTT,CATDQTSGRAGELFF
TRBV6-5,TRBD1,TRBJ1-1,NA,13,TGTGCCAGCACCGTGGACAGGGGATTCGAAGCTTTCTTT,CASTVDRGFEAFF
TRBV27,TRBD1,TRBJ1-6,once,17,TGTGCCAGCAGTCCTCGGCAGGGGGCGCTGGGAAATTCACCCCTCCACTTT,CASSPRQGALGNSPLHF
TRBV6-2/TRBV6-3,NA,TRBJ2-5,once,12,TGTGCCAGCAGTGGGGGCAGGGAGACCCAGTACTTC,CASSGGRETQYF
TRBV6-5,NA,TRBJ1-2,NA,14,TGTGCCAGCAGTTACCGGGGAGTCTACTATGGCTACACCTTC,CASSYRGVYYGYTF
TRBV28,TRBD1,TRBJ1-2,NA,15,TGTGCCAGCAGTTCAAGGGACAGGGGATTTGGCGGCTACACCTTC,CASSSRDRGFGGYTF
TRBV24-1,TRBD2,TRBJ2-2,once,15,TGTGCCACCTCGCCTAGCGGGGGGCAAACCGGGGAGCTGTTTTTT,CATSPSGGQTGELFF
TRBV5-1,NA,TRBJ2-7,once,13,TGCGCCAGCAGCTTGGCCGTAGACTACGAGCAGTACTTC,CASSLAVDYEQYF
TRBV30,NA,TRBJ1-3,once,13,TGTGCCTGGAGAATCCACTCTGGAAACACCATATATTTT,CAWRIHSGNTIYF
TRBV20-1,NA,TRBJ2-2,NA,11,TGCAGTGCTCTTAACACCGGGGAGCTGTTTTTT,CSALNTGELFF
TRBV18,TRBD1,TRBJ1-1,NA,14,TGTGCCAGCTCAACCGGGACAGGATTCACTGAAGCTTTCTTT,CASSTGTGFTEAFF
TRBV2,NA,TRBJ2-1,NA,12,TGTGCCAGCAGTGAAGCGCCCAGGAAATCGTTCTTC,CASSEAPRKSFF
TRBV3-1/TRBV3-2,NA,TRBJ1-5,NA,14,TGTGCCAGCAGCCAAATACATAGCAATCAGCCCCAGCATTTT,CASSQIHSNQPQHF
TRBV3-1/TRBV3-2,TRBD2,TRBJ2-3,NA,16,TGTGCCAGCAGCCAAGGTGGGACTAGACTCACAGATACGCAGTATTTT,CASSQGGTRLTDTQYF
TRBV3-1/TRBV3-2,NA,TRBJ1-2,few,15,TGTGCCAGCAGCCAAGGTAGGGGTATCGAAAATGGCTACACCTTC,CASSQGRGIENGYTF
TRBV7-9,NA,TRBJ1-5,NA,15,TGTGCCAGCAGCTTAGATGGCAGGCAAAATCAGCCCCAGCATTTT,CASSLDGRQNQPQHF
TRBV19,NA,TRBJ1-6,NA,15,TGTGCCAGTAGTATAGTGGCAGGGGTAGGATCACCCCTCCACTTT,CASSIVAGVGSPLHF
TRBV14,NA,TRBJ2-3,NA,15,TGTGCCAGCAGCCAAGGAGGCCCTCGGGGATATACGCAGTATTTT,CASSQGGPRGYTQYF
TRBV5-4,NA,TRBJ1-2,many,16,TGTGCCAGCAGCTTGGAGAGTAGCAGGGTGGCTTATGGCTACACCTTC,CASSLESSRVAYGYTF
TRBV18,NA,TRBJ1-5,NA,13,TGTGCCAGCTCTCCCTCTAGCAATCAGCCCCAGCATTTT,CASSPSSNQPQHF
TRBV18,TRBD1,TRBJ1-1,many,15,TGTGCCAGCTCGCGGACAGGGGGCTGGAACACTGAAGCTTTCTTT,CASSRTGGWNTEAFF
TRBV6-5,TRBD1,TRBJ1-6,NA,13,TGTGCCAGCAGGGGGACAGGGAATTCACCCCTCCACTTT,CASRGTGNSPLHF
TRBV6-5,TRBD1,TRBJ2-3,NA,15,TGTGCCAGCAGTAATCCAGGGACAGGGGCAGATACGCAGTATTTT,CASSNPGTGADTQYF
TRBV18,TRBD2,TRBJ2-3,few,20,TGTGCCAGCTCACCACTCCCGGCTAGCGGGGGGGCCGTCCCATCAGATACGCAGTATTTT,CASSPLPASGGAVPSDTQYF
TRBV19,NA,TRBJ2-3,NA,13,TGTGCCAGTAGCGGACAGCCCACAGATACGCAGTATTTT,CASSGQPTDTQYF
TRBV6-6,NA,TRBJ1-1,NA,12,TGTGCCAGCAGTTACAAGGGGACAGAAGCTTTCTTT,CASSYKGTEAFF
TRBV5-5,NA,TRBJ1-3,NA,15,TGTGCCAGCACCCTAGGAGGGGGGGCCGGAAACACCATATATTTT,CASTLGGGAGNTIYF
TRBV6-5,NA,TRBJ2-3,NA,15,TGTGCCAGCAACTTGTATGGGCCGAGCATGGATACGCAGTATTTT,CASNLYGPSMDTQYF
TRBV28,NA,TRBJ2-4,few,18,TGTGCCAGCAGTTTATCGTTTGGTCGGGGGTTAGCCAAAAACATTCAGTACTTC,CASSLSFGRGLAKNIQYF
TRBV11-2,NA,TRBJ1-5,NA,15,TGTGCCAGCAGCTTAGCACCTGAAAAGAGCCAGCCCCAGCATTTT,CASSLAPEKSQPQHF
TRBV19,TRBD1,TRBJ1-1,NA,11,TGTGCCAGTAGTACCGGGACAGGGCGAATCTTT,CASSTGTGRIF
TRBV28,NA,TRBJ1-2,NA,13,TGTGCCAGCAGTCCCTCCAAACCTAGCGGCTACACCTTC,CASSPSKPSGYTF
TRBV7-9,NA,TRBJ1-1,few,13,TGTGCCAGCAGCGCTCAGGCTAACACTGAAGCTTTCTTT,CASSAQANTEAFF
TRBV28,NA,TRBJ1-1,NA,14,TGTGCCAGCAGCGCCCGGGGGGCGAGGACTGAAGCTTTCTTT,CASSARGARTEAFF
TRBV11-2,NA,TRBJ2-6,NA,17,TGTGCCAGCAGCTTTCGGGTGGTAAGCTCTGGGGCCAACGTCCTGACTTTC,CASSFRVVSSGANVLTF
TRBV6-5,TRBD1,TRBJ1-2,NA,13,TGTGCCAGCAGATCCGACAGGGTCAAGGGCTACACCTTC,CASRSDRVKGYTF
TRBV29-1,NA,TRBJ2-1,NA,14,TGCAGCGTGAGGTCCAGGGGTTGGGACAATGAGCAGTTCTTC,CSVRSRGWDNEQFF
TRBV18,NA,TRBJ2-2,NA,15,TGTGCCAGCTCACCGAGTCGAGGAGGGCCCGGGGAGCTGTTTTTT,CASSPSRGGPGELFF
TRBV27,NA,TRBJ1-2,medium-sized,11,TGTGCCAGCGGGAGTGGGGGCGGCTACACCTTC,CASGSGGGYTF
TRBV5-4,TRBD1,TRBJ1-2,few,14,TGTGCCAGCAGCTGGGGGGACAGACACTATGGCTACACCTTC,CASSWGDRHYGYTF
TRBV18,NA,TRBJ1-2,few,15,TGTGCCAGCTCACCTAGACAGGAATTAAACTATGGCTACACCTTC,CASSPRQELNYGYTF
TRBV5-1,NA,TRBJ1-4,NA,13,TGCGCCAGCAGCGGGGGCAGATCTGAAAAACTGTTTTTT,CASSGGRSEKLFF
TRBV2,TRBD2,TRBJ2-5,NA,13,TGTGCCAGCACGGCGGGGACTAAGGGGACCCAGTACTTC,CASTAGTKGTQYF
TRBV5-1,TRBD2,TRBJ2-2,NA,18,TGCGCCAGCAGCTTGGGACTAGCGGGGGGCCCCAACACCGGGGAGCTGTTTTTT,CASSLGLAGGPNTGELFF
TRBV27,NA,TRBJ1-5,NA,15,TGTGCCAGCAGTTTAACCCCTTTCCCCGGTCAGCCCCAGCATTTT,CASSLTPFPGQPQHF
TRBV6-5,TRBD2,TRBJ2-7,few,15,TGTGCCAGCAGAGATTACGGGACTAGCAAGTACGAGCAGTACTTC,CASRDYGTSKYEQYF
TRBV12-5,NA,TRBJ1-2,NA,13,TGTGCTAGTGGTGCATCCGGGACTTATGGCTACACCTTC,CASGASGTYGYTF